This TCR beta chain stems from a study of cytomegalovirus exposure and HLA in healthy donors. This CDR3 has 14 amino acids. In germline, CDR1 is SQVTM, CDR2 ANQGSEA. V shed 6 bases and J 7 bases; nucleotides not matched to a gene: 11. Note on this clone: No antigen is known for it.

Study-wide points: It was confirmed in vitro that three of the CMV-associated chains were specific for CMV antigens.

Vbeta (60) and Jbeta (13) primers were used in the PCR. Libraries were prepared by immunoSEQ multiplex PCR; TCRdb keeps only in-frame clonotypes and omits some of them. The sample's table shows about 88,000 clones. The rearrangement links TRBV29-1 to TRBJ2-1; 8 bases are a match to TRBD1. The sequence came from a girl aged 10-17 years in good health and CMV-seropositive. The sample taken for sequencing was PBMCs. This chain's CDR3 is CSVTDRGLRNEQFF. The CDR3 nucleotides are TGCAGCGTGACTGACAGGGGCTTAAGGAATGAGCAGTTCTTC.